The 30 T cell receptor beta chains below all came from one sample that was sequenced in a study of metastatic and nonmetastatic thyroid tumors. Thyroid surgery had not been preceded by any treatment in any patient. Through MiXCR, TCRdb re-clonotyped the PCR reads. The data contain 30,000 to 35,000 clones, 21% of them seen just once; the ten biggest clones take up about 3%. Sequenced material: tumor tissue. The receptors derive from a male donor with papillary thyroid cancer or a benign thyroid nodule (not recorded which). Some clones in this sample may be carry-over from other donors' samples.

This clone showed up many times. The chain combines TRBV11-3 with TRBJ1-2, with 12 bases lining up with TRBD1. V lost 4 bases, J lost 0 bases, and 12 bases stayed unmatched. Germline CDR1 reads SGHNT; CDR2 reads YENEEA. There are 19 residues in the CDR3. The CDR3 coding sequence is TGTGCCAGCAGCTCATCAAAAGGGGGGACAGGGGGCCCTAACTATGGCTACACCTTC. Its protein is CASSSSKGGTGGPNYGYTF.

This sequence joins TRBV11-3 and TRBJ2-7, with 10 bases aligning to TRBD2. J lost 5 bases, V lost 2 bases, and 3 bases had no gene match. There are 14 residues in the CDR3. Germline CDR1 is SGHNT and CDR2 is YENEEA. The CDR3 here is CASSLLAGVHEQYF. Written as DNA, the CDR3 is TGTGCCAGCAGCTTACTAGCGGGAGTACACGAGCAGTACTTC.

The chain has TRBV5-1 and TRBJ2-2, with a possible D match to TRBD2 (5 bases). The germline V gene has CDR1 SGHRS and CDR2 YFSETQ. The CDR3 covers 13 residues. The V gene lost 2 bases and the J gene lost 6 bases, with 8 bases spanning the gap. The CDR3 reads CASSLRGPGELFF. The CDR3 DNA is TGCGCCAGCAGCTTAAGAGGGCCCGGGGAGCTGTTTTTT. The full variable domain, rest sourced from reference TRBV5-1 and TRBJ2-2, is KAGVTQTPRYLIKTRGQQVTLSCSPISGHRSVSWYQQTPGQGLQFLFEYFSETQRNKGNFPGRFSGRQFSNSRSEMNVSTLELGDSALYLCASSLRGPGELFFGEGSRLTVL.

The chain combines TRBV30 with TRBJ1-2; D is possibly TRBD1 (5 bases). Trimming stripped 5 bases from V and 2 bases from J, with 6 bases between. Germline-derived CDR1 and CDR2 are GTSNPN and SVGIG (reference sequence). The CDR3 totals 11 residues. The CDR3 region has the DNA TGTGCCTGGGACAGAAACTATGGCTACACCTTC. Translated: CAWDRNYGYTF.

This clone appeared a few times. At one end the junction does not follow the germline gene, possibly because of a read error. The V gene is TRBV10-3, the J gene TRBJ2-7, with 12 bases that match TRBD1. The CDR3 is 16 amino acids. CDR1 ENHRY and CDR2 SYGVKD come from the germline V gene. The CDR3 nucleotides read TGTGCCAGCAGTGATGTCCCGGGACAGGGGGCGATCGAGCAGTACTTC. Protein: CASSDVPGQGAIEQYF.

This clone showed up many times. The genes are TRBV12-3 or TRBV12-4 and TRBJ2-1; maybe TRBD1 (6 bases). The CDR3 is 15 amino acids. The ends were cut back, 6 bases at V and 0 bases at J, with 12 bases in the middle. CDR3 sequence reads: CASRTTGLSYNEQFF. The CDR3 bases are TGTGCCAGCAGGACTACAGGGCTCTCCTACAATGAGCAGTTCTTC.

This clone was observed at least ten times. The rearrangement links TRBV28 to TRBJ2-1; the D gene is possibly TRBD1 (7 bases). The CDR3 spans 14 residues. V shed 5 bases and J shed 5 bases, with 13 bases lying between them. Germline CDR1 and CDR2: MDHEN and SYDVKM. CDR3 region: CASSAGQLNNEQFF. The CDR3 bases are TGTGCCAGCAGTGCGGGACAGCTGAACAATGAGCAGTTCTTC.

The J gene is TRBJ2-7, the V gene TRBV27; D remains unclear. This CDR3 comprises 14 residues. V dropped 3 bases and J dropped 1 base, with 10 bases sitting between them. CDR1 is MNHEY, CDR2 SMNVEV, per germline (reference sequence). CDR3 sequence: CASSFADPSYEQYF. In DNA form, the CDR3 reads TGTGCCAGCAGTTTCGCGGACCCTTCCTACGAGCAGTACTTC.

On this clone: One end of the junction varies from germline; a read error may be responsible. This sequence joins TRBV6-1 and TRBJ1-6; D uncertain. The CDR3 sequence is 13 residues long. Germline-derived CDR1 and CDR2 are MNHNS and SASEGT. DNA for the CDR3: TGTGCCAGCAAACCAACGACTAATTCACCCCTCCAATTT. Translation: CASKPTTNSPLQF.

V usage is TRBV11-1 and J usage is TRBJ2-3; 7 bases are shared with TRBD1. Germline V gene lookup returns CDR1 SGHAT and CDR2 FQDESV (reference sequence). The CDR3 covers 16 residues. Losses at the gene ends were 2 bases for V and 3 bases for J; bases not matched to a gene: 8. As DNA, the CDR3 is TGTGCCAGCAGCTTACATACAGGGGTTAGTACAGATACGCAGTATTTT. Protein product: CASSLHTGVSTDTQYF.

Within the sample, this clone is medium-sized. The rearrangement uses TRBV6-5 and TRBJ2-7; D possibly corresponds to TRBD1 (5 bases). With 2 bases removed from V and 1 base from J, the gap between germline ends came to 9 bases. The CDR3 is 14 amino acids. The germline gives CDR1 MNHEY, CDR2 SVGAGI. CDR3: CASSYTTESYEQYF. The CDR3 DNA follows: TGTGCCAGCAGTTACACGACAGAATCCTACGAGCAGTACTTC.

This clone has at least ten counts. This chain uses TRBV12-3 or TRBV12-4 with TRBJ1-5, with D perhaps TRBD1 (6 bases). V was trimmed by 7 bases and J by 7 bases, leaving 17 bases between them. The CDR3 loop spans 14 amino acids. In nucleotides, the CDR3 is TGTGCCAGCACTCTAGGGGGGAGCACCCAGCCCCAGCATTTT. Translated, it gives CASTLGGSTQPQHF.

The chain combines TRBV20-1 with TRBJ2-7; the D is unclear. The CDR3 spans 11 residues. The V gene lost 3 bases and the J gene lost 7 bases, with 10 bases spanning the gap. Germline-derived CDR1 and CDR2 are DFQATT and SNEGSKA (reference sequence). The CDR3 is CSASGNREQYF. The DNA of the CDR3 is TGCAGTGCTAGTGGGAATCGGGAGCAGTACTTC.

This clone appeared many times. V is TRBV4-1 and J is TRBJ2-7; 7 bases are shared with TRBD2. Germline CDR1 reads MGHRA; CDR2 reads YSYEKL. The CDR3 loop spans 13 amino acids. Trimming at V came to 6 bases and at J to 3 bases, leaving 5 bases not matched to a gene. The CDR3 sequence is CASSWRESYEQYF. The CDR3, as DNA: TGCGCCAGCAGTTGGCGGGAGAGCTACGAGCAGTACTTC.

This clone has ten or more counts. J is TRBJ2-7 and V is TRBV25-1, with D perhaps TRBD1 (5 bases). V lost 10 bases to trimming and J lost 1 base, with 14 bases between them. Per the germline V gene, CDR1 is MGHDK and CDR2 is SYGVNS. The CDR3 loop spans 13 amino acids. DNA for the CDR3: TGTGCCACCTTAGACGACAGTTCCTACGAGCAGTACTTC. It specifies CATLDDSSYEQYF.

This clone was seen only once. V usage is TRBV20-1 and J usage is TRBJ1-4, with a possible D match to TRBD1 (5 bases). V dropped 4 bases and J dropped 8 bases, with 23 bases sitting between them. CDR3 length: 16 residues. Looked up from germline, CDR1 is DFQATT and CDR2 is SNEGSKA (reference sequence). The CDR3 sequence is CSATPLTPGLIEKLFF. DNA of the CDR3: TGCAGTGCTACACCCTTAACGCCGGGACTCATCGAAAAACTGTTTTTT.

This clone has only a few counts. The CDR3 nucleotides read TGTGCCAGCAGCTTAGATACGCGGGAGGTGTTCTTC. This translates into CASSLDTREVFF. This chain links TRBV7-6 with TRBJ2-1; 8 nucleotides line up with TRBD2. V lost 1 base to trimming and J lost 15 bases; unmatched junction nucleotides: 5. This CDR3 comprises 12 residues. CDR1 SGHVS and CDR2 FNYEAQ come from the germline V gene. The full variable domain, its missing parts supplied by reference TRBV7-6 and TRBJ2-1, is GAGVSQSPRYKVTKRGQDVALRCDPISGHVSLYWYRQALGQGPEFLTYFNYEAQQDKSGLPNDRFSAERPEGSISTLTIQRTEQRDSAMYRCASSLDTREVFFGPGTRLTVL.

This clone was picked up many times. The CDR3 sequence: CASHHKKPLRGSQPQHF. DNA for the CDR3: TGTGCCAGCCACCACAAGAAACCCCTCAGAGGAAGTCAGCCCCAGCATTTT. The chain joins TRBV3-1 to TRBJ1-5; D unclear. Germline CDR1 reads LGHDT; CDR2 reads YNNKEL (reference sequence). Trimming took 8 bases from V and 6 from J, leaving 26 bases between them. This CDR3 has 17 amino acids.

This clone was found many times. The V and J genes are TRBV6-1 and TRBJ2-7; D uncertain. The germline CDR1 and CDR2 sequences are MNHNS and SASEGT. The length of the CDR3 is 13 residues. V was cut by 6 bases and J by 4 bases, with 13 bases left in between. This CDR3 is CASRMALTYEQYF. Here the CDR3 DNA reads TGTGCCAGCAGAATGGCACTGACTTACGAGCAGTACTTC.

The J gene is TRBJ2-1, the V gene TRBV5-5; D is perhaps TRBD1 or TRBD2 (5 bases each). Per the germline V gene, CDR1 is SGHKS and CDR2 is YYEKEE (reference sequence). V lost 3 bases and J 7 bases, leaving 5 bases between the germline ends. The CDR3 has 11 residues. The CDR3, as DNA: TGTGCCAGCAGCTGGGGGAATGAGCAGTTCTTC. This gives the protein CASSWGNEQFF.

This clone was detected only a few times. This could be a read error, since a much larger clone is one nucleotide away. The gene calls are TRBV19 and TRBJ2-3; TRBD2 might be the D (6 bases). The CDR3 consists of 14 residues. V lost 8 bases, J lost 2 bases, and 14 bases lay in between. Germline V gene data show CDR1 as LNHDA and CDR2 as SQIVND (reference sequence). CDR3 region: CASSGTRITDTQYF. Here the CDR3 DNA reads TGTGCCAGTTCTGGGACTCGGATCACAGATACGCAGTATTTT. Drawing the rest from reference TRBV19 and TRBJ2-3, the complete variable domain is DGGITQSPKYLFRKEGQNVTLSCEQNLNHDAMYWYRQDPGQGLRLIYYSQIVNDFQKGDIAEGYSVSREKKESFPLTVTSAQKNPTAFYLCASSGTRITDTQYFGPGTRLTVL.

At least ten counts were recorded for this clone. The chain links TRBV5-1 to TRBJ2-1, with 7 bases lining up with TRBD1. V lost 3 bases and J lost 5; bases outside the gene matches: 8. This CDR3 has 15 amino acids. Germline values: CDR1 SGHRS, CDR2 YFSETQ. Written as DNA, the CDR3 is TGCGCCAGCAGCTCAGGGGGACAGCTAAACAATGAGCAGTTCTTC. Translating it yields CASSSGGQLNNEQFF.

The CDR3 sequence: CASSLPQGKTGELFF. CDR3 in DNA: TGTGCCAGCAGTCTACCACAGGGGAAGACCGGGGAGCTGTTTTTT. The J gene is TRBJ2-2, the V gene TRBV28; 7 bases are shared with TRBD1. Losses at the gene ends were 5 bases for V and 5 bases for J; bases not matched to a gene: 8. The CDR3 covers 15 residues. The germline V gene has CDR1 MDHEN and CDR2 SYDVKM.

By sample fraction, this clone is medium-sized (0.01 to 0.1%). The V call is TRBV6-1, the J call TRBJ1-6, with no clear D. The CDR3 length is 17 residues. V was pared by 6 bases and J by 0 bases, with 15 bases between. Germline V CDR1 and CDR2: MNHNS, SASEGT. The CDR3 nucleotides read TGTGCCAGCAGCATTGACCCGATTAGCTCCTATAATTCACCCCTCCACTTT. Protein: CASSIDPISSYNSPLHF.

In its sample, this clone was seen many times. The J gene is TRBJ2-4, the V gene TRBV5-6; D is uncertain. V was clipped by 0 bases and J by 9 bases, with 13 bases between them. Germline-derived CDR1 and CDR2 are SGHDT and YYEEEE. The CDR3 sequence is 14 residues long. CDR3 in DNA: TGTGCCAGCAGCTTGGGGCTAGAAGAAACCATTCAGTACTTC. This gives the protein CASSLGLEETIQYF.

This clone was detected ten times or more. CDR3 protein: CASRTTGQSQPQHF. CDR3 DNA sequence: TGTGCCAGCAGGACGACCGGACAGTCTCAGCCCCAGCATTTT. The genes are TRBV6-2 or TRBV6-3 and TRBJ1-5; TRBD1 might be the D (6 bases). V dropped 6 bases and J dropped 6 bases, with 15 bases sitting between them. The CDR3 has 14 amino acids. Per germline, CDR1 MNHEY and CDR2 SVGEGT.

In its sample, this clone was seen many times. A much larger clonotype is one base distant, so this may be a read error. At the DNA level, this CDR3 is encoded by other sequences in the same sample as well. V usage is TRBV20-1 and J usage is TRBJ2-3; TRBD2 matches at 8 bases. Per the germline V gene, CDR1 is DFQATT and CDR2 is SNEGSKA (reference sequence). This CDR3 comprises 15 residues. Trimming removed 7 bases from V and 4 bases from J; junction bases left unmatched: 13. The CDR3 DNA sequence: TGCAGTGGAATAGCAGAGCGGGGGTCTCCAGATACGCAGTATTTT. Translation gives CSGIAERGSPDTQYF.

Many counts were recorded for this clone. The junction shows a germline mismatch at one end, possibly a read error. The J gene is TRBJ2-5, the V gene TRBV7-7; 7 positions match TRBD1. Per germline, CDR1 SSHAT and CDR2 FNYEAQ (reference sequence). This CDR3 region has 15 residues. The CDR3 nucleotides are TGTGCTAGCAGCTTAGCTCTGGGACAGCAAGAGACCCAGTACTTC. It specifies CASSLALGQQETQYF.

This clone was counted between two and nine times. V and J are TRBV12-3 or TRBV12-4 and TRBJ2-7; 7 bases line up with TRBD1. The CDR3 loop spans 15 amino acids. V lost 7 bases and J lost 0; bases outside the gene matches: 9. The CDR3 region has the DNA TGTGCCAGCATTTTCGAGGGGACAGCCTCCTACGAGCAGTACTTC. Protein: CASIFEGTASYEQYF.

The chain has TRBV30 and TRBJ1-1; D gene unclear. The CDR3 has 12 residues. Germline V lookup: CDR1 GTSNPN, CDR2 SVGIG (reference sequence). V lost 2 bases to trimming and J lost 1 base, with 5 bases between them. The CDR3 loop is CAWSWENTEAFF. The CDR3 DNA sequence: TGTGCCTGGAGTTGGGAGAACACTGAAGCTTTCTTT.